The entry that follows covers one TCR beta chain sequence. V shed 2 bases, J shed 3 bases, and the junction held 5 bases outside the gene matches. This CDR3 region has 15 residues. The germline CDR1 and CDR2 sequences are SGHAT and FQNNGV. This specimen belongs to a study of blood T cell repertoires in COVID-19. Study-level information: COVID-19 samples collected from the United States, Italy and Spain covered acute and convalescent phases. Sources were T cells, B-cell-depleted T cells, or PBMCs; the material itself was cDNA or gDNA.

Per the original data handling: Amplification with reference gene primers provided the estimates of nucleated cell counts. Some clones are missing from TCRdb's copy, which holds only in-frame ones; the method was immunoSEQ multiplex PCR. V and J calls and clone size are copied from that table; D and trimming were computed from the DNA. The profile shows some 100,000 clones, about four fifths of them singletons. The TCR sequence derives from a man in his fifties or sixties with active or convalescent COVID-19. Sequencing input: peripheral blood. This chain links TRBV11-2 with TRBJ2-3; 7 nucleotides match TRBD1. CDR3 coding DNA: TGTGCCAGCAGCTTACTAGGGACAGTGACAGATACGCAGTATTTT. Amino acids: CASSLLGTVTDTQYF.